A selection of T cell receptor beta chains follows, all from one sample in a study of glioma-infiltrating T cells after dendritic cell vaccination. Clones were read by immunoSEQ multiplex PCR, and TCRdb kept only the in-frame ones, dropping some. The sample holds a few thousand clones, approximately 85% seen once. The material sequenced was tumor tissue, taken after dendritic cell vaccination. Receptors originate from a human donor with glioblastoma. Both conserved end residues are part of each CDR3. The D gene is left open where the match is weak. The listing skips clone size in some rows; elsewhere it reads once, few, many or a size class.

CDR3: CASSGSAGGNLETQYF
DNA: TGTGCCAGCAGCGGTTCAGCGGGGGGGAATCTGGAGACCCAGTACTTC
V: TRBV9
size: few
J: TRBJ2-5
D: TRBD2

CDR3: CASSVVAASNNEQFF
DNA: TGTGCCAGCAGCGTAGTTGCGGCGAGCAACAATGAGCAGTTCTTC
V: TRBV9
size: -
J: TRBJ2-1
D: -

CDR3: CASRLQRGAYYGYTF
DNA: TGTGCCAGCAGGCTCCAACGGGGGGCTTACTATGGCTACACCTTC
V: TRBV27
size: -
J: TRBJ1-2
D: -

CDR3: CASKSTTYEQYF
DNA: TGTGCCAGCAAGAGCACTACCTACGAGCAGTACTTC
V: TRBV6-5
size: -
J: TRBJ2-7
D: -

CDR3: CASSLSTGDTQYF
DNA: TGTGCCAGCAGCTTATCGACAGGAGATACGCAGTATTTT
V: TRBV7-2
size: -
J: TRBJ2-3
D: -

CDR3: CASRRDRANYYGYTF
DNA: TGTGCCAGCAGGAGGGACAGGGCTAACTACTATGGCTACACCTTC
V: TRBV27
size: -
J: TRBJ1-2
D: TRBD1

CDR3: CASMLAGGSYNEQFF
DNA: TGTGCCAGCATGCTTGCGGGGGGCTCCTACAATGAGCAGTTCTTC
V: TRBV6-5
size: -
J: TRBJ2-1
D: TRBD2

CDR3: CASTPGIRETQYF
DNA: TGTGCCAGCACCCCGGGAATTCGGGAGACCCAGTACTTC
V: TRBV11-3
size: -
J: TRBJ2-5
D: -

CDR3: CAIRAGTGSYNEQFF
DNA: TGTGCCATCAGGGCCGGGACAGGGTCCTACAATGAGCAGTTCTTC
V: TRBV10-3
size: -
J: TRBJ2-1
D: TRBD1

CDR3: CATSGAAGVGDTQYF
DNA: TGTGCCACCAGCGGGGCGGCGGGGGTAGGGGATACGCAGTATTTT
V: TRBV15
size: -
J: TRBJ2-3
D: TRBD2

CDR3: CATSRGRVSGYTF
DNA: TGTGCCACCAGCAGAGGCAGGGTGAGCGGCTACACCTTC
V: TRBV15
size: -
J: TRBJ1-2
D: -

CDR3: CASSQDRGRVITGELFF
DNA: TGTGCCAGCAGCCAAGATCGTGGGCGGGTGATCACCGGGGAGCTGTTTTTT
V: TRBV4-2
size: -
J: TRBJ2-2
D: -

CDR3: CASSPSINSPLHF
DNA: TGTGCCAGCAGTCCTTCTATTAATTCCCCCCTCCACTTT
V: TRBV7-2
size: once
J: TRBJ1-6
D: -

CDR3: CASRSTSGSAYEQYF
DNA: TGTGCCAGCAGGTCTACTAGCGGTAGCGCCTACGAGCAGTACTTC
V: TRBV6-1
size: few
J: TRBJ2-7
D: TRBD2

CDR3: CASSPGLAGAETQYF
DNA: TGTGCCAGCAGCCCGGGACTAGCGGGGGCAGAGACCCAGTACTTC
V: TRBV5-8
size: -
J: TRBJ2-5
D: TRBD2

CDR3: CASSPPNRAGTGELFF
DNA: TGTGCCAGCAGCCCACCAAACAGGGCGGGCACCGGGGAGCTGTTTTTT
V: TRBV9
size: once
J: TRBJ2-2
D: -